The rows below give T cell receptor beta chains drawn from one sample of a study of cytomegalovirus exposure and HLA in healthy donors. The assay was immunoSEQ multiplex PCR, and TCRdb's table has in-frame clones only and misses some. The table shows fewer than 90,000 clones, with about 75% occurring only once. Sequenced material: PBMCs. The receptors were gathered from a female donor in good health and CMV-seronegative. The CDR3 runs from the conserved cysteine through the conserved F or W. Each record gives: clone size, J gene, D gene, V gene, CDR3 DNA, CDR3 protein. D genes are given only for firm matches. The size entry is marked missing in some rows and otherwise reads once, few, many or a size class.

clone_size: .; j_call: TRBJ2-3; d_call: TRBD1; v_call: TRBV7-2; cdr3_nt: TGTGCCAGCAGCTTAGATTTACCAGGGGGTTCCACAGATACGCAGTATTTT; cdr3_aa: CASSLDLPGGSTDTQYF
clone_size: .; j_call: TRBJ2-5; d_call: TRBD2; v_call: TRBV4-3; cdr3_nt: TGCGCCAGCAGCCAAGATCCGACTAGCCCCGAGACCCAGTACTTC; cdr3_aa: CASSQDPTSPETQYF
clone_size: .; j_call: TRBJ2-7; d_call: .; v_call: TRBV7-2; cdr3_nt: TGTGCCAGCAGCCTGGGACAAGGGGCCTACGAGCAGTACTTC; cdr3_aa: CASSLGQGAYEQYF
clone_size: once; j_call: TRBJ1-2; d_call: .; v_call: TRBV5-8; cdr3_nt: TGTGCCAGCAGCTTGGGCAGGGCGAAGGGCTACACCTTC; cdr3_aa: CASSLGRAKGYTF
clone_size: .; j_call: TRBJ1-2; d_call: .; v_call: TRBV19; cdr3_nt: TGTGCCAGTACCGTGGGAGGGACATCCTTGAACTATGGCTACACCTTC; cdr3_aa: CASTVGGTSLNYGYTF
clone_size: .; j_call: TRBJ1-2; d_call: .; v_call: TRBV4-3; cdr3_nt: TGCGCCAGCAGCCAAGATCGAGAGGAAAATATTATCCTCTATGGCTACACCTTC; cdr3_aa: CASSQDREENIILYGYTF
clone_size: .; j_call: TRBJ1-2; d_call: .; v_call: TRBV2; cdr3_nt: TGTGCCAGCAGTGAAGCGCTAGGAAATGGCTACACCTTC; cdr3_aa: CASSEALGNGYTF
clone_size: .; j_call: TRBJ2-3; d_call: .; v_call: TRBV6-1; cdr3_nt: TGTGCCAGCAATAACTACCCAAGAACAGATACGCAGTATTTT; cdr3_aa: CASNNYPRTDTQYF
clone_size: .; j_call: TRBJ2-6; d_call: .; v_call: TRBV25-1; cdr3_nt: TGTGCCAGCAGTGACCCTTTTAAAGGCCCTGGGGCCGTCCTGACTTTC; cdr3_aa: CASSDPFKGPGAVLTF
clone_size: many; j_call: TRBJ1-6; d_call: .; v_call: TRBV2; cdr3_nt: TGTGCCAGCAGTCCCCGGGACTATAATTCACCCCTCCACTTT; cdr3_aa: CASSPRDYNSPLHF
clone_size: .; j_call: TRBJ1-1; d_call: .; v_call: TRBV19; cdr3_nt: TGTGCCAGTAGTATTGGGGGCGCGAGGAACACTGAAGCTTTCTTT; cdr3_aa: CASSIGGARNTEAFF
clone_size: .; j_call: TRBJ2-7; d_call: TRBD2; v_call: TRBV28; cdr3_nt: TGTGCCAGCAGTACGACTAGCGGGGGGGCCGGCGAGCAGTACTTC; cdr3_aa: CASSTTSGGAGEQYF
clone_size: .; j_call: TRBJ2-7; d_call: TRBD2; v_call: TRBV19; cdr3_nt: TGTGCCAGTAGTCCCCGGGGAGGGGCCTACGAGCAGTACTTC; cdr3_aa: CASSPRGGAYEQYF
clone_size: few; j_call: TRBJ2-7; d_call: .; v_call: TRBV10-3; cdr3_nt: TGTGCCATCAGTGAGTCGCTGGGGGCCAACTCCTACGAGCAGTACTTC; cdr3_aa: CAISESLGANSYEQYF
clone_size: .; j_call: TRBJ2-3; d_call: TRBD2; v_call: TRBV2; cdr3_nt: TGTGCCAGCAGGGGAAGCGGGGAAGCAGATACGCAGTATTTT; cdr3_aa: CASRGSGEADTQYF
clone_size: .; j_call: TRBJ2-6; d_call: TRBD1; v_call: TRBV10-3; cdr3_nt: TGTGCCATCAGTGAATCAGGGGGCGCGGAAAGCAACGTCCTGACTTTC; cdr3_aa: CAISESGGAESNVLTF
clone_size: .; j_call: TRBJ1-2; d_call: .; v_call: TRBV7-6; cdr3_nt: TGTGCCAGCAGCCGGGGGGACATCACTAACTATGGCTACACCTTC; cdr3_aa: CASSRGDITNYGYTF
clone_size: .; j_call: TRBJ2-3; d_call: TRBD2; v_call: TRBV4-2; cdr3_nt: TGTGCCAGCAGCGACGCGATCAGTGCGCTAGCGGGGTCCACAGATACGCAGTATTTT; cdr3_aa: CASSDAISALAGSTDTQYF
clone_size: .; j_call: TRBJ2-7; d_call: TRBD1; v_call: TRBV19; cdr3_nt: TGTGCCAGTAGCCCCGGGACAGAAATATTACGAGAGCAGTACTTC; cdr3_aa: CASSPGTEILREQYF
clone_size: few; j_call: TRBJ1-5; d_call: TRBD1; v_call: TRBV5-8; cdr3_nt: TGTGCCAGCAGCTACACCGGGACAGGGTCAAATCAGCCCCAGCATTTT; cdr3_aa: CASSYTGTGSNQPQHF
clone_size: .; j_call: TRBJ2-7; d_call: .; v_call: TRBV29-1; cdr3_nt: TGCAGCGTGGAGTCAGGGCGACCCTACGAGCAGTACTTC; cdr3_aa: CSVESGRPYEQYF
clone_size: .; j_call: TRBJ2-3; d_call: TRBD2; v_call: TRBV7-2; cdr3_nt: TGTGCCAGCAGTCGACTAGCGGGATCTCTGGGGGATACGCAGTATTTT; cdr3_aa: CASSRLAGSLGDTQYF
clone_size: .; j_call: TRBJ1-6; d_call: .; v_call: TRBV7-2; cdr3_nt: TGTGCCAGCAGCTTAGAGGGGTCCACTTCACCCCTCCACTTT; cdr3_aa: CASSLEGSTSPLHF
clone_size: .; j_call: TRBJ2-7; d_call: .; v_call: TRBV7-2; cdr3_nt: TGTGCCAGCAGCTTTGTAAACGAGCAGTACTTC; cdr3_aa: CASSFVNEQYF
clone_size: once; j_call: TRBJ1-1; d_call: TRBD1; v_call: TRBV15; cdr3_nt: TGTGCCACCAGCAGAGATCAGGGGGGCCCCTTTGAAGCTTTCTTT; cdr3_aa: CATSRDQGGPFEAFF
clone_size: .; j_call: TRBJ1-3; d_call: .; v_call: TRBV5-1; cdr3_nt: TGCGCCAGCAGCTTGGCTCAGACACCTGGAAACACCATATATTTT; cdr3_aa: CASSLAQTPGNTIYF
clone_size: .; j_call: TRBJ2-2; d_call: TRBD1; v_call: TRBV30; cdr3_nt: TGTGCCTGGAGTGTACCGACAGGGGTTGTCCCCGGGGAGCTGTTTTTT; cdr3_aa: CAWSVPTGVVPGELFF
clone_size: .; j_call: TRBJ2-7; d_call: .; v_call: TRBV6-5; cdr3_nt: TGTGCCAGCAGTTACTCGGGGCAGTCCTCCTACGAGCAGTACTTC; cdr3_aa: CASSYSGQSSYEQYF
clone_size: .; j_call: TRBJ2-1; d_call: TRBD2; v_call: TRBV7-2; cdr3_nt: TGTGCCAGCAGCTTGACTAGCGGGAATTACAATGAGCAGTTCTTC; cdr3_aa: CASSLTSGNYNEQFF
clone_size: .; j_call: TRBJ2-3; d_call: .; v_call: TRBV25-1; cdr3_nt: TGTGCCAGCAGACAGACAGGTTCTAGCACAGATACGCAGTATTTT; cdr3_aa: CASRQTGSSTDTQYF
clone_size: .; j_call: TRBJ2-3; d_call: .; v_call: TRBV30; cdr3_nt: TGTGCCTTTTTAATGGCTGGAGATACGCAGTATTTT; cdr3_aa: CAFLMAGDTQYF
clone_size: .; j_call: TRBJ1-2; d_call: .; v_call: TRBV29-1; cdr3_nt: TGCAGCGTTGAAACATCAGGGTACTATGGCTACACCTTC; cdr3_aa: CSVETSGYYGYTF
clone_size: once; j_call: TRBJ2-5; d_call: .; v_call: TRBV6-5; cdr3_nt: TGTGCCAGCAGTGGGAGCGAGGCGGAGACCCAGTACTTC; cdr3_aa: CASSGSEAETQYF
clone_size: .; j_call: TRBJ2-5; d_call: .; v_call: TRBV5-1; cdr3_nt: TGCGCCAGCAGCTTGTGGGGGGGCTCGGAGACCCAGTACTTC; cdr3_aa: CASSLWGGSETQYF
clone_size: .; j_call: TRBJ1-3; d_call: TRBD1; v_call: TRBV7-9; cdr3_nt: TGTGCCAGCAGCTCACAGGGGGCGAACTCGGGAGACACCATATATTTT; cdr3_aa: CASSSQGANSGDTIYF
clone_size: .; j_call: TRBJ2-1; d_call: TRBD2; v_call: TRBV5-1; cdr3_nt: TGCGCCAGCAGGAGCGGGGGGTCCTACAATGAGCAGTTCTTC; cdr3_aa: CASRSGGSYNEQFF
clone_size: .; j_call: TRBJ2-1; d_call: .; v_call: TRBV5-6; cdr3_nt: TGTGCCAGCAGCTTGGTGGGCCAGGGCGGTAACAATGAGCAGTTCTTC; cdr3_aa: CASSLVGQGGNNEQFF